This T cell receptor (beta chain) originates from a study of identifying expanded T cells in peripheral blood. Study results and limitations: Approximately two-week clone count variance significantly increased as total template count grew. Over about two and four weeks, about 15 and 19 clones changed, versus 1.2 between replicates.

This CDR3 contains 16 residues. Germline CDR1 and CDR2: MNHEY and SMNVEV (reference sequence). The germline V and J ends were trimmed by 4 bases and 0 bases, with 13 bases remaining between them. Collection occurred without any documented infections or immune events in donors. Turning to this clone: Its antigen is unidentified.

Profiling relied on immunoSEQ multiplex PCR, and the TCRdb table lists in-frame clones only, not all of them. The sample has fewer than 65,000 clones, about 87% seen once; the top ten hold 4.7%. The sample consisted of blood. This chain joins TRBV27 and TRBJ2-1; D unresolved. This receptor was obtained from a person between 18 and 75 years old in good health. The CDR3: CASSSWASISYNEQFF. The CDR3 region has the DNA TGTGCCAGCAGTTCCTGGGCCTCGATCTCCTACAATGAGCAGTTCTTC.